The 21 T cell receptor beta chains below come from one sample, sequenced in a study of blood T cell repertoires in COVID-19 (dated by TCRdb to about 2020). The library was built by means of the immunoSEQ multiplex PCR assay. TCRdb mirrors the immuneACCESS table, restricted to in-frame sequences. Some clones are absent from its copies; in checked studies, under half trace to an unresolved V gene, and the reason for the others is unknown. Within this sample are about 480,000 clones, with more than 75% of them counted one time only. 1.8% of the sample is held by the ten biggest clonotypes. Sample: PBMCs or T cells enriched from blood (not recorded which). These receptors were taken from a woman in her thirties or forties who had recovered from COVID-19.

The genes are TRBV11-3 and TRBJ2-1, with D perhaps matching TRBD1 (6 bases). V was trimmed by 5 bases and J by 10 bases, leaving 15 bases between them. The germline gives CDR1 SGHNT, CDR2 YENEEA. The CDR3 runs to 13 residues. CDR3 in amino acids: CASSPKGVGEQFF. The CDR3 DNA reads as TGTGCCAGCAGCCCTAAGGGGGTAGGGGAGCAGTTCTTC.

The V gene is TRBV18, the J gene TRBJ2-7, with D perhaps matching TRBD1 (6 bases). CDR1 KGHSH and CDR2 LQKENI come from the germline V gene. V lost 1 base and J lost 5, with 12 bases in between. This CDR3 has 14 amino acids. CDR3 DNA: TGTGCCAGCTCACCACTCAAGGACAGCAACGAGCAGTACTTC. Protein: CASSPLKDSNEQYF.

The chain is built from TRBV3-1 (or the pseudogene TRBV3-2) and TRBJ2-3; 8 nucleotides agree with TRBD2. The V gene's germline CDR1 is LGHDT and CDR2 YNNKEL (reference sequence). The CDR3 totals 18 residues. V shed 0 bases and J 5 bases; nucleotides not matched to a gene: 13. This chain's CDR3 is CASSQDPSTGRAEDTQYF. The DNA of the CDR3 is TGTGCCAGCAGCCAAGATCCCTCAACCGGGAGGGCCGAAGATACGCAGTATTTT.

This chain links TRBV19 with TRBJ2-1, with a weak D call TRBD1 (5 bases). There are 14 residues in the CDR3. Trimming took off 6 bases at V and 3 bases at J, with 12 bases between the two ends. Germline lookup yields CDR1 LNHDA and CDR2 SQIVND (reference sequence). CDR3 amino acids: CASRAGLVYNEQFF. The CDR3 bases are TGTGCCAGTAGGGCAGGGCTAGTCTACAATGAGCAGTTCTTC. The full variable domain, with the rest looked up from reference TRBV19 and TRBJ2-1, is DGGITQSPKYLFRKEGQNVTLSCEQNLNHDAMYWYRQDPGQGLRLIYYSQIVNDFQKGDIAEGYSVSREKKESFPLTVTSAQKNPTAFYLCASRAGLVYNEQFFGPGTRLTVL.

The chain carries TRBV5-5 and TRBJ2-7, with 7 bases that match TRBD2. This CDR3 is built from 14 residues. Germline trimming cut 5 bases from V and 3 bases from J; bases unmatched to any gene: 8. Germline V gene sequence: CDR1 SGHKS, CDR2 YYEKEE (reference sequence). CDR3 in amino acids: CASRTAGKNYEQYF. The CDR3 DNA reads TGTGCCAGCAGAACAGCGGGAAAAAACTACGAGCAGTACTTC.

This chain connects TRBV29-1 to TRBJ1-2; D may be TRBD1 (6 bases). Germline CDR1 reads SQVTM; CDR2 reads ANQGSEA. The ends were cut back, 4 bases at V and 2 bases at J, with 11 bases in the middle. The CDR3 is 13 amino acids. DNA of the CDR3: TGCAGCGTTGGGCGGACAGTAAACTATGGCTACACCTTC. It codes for CSVGRTVNYGYTF. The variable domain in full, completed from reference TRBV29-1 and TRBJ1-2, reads SAVISQKPSRDICQRGTSLTIQCQVDSQVTMMFWYRQQPGQSLTLIATANQGSEATYESGFVIDKFPISRPNLTFSTLTVSNMSPEDSSIYLCSVGRTVNYGYTFGSGTRLTVV.

CDR3 protein: CASSMEGTGVRIGNQPQHF. CDR3 DNA: TGTGCCAGCAGTATGGAGGGGACAGGGGTTAGGATTGGCAATCAGCCCCAGCATTTT. The V and J genes are TRBV6-2 or TRBV6-3 and TRBJ1-5, with TRBD1 matching over 10 bases. The germline V gene has CDR1 MNHEY and CDR2 SVGEGT. The CDR3 is 19 amino acids. With 5 bases clipped from V and 2 bases from J, the junction kept 15 bases outside the gene matches.

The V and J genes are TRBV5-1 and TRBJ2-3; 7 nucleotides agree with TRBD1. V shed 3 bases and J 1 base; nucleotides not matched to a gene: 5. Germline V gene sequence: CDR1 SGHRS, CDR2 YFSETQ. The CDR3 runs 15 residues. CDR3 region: CASSSQGPGTDTQYF. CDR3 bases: TGCGCCAGCAGCTCACAGGGGCCCGGCACAGATACGCAGTATTTT.

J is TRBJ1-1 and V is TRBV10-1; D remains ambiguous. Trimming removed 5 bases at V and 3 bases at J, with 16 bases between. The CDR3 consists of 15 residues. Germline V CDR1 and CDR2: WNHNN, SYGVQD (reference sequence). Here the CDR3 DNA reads TGCGCCAGCAGTTCAACGGGTCGCGGCGACACTGAAGCTTTCTTT. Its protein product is CASSSTGRGDTEAFF.

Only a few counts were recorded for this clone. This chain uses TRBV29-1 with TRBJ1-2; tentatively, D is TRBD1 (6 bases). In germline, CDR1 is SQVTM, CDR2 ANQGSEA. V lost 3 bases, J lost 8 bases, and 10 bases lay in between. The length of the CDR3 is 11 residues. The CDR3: CSVDGTKGYTF. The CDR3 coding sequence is TGCAGCGTTGACGGGACAAAAGGCTACACCTTC.

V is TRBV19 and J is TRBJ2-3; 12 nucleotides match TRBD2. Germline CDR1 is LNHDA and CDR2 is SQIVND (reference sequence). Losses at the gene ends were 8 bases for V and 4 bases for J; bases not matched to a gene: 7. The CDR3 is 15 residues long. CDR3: CASGLAGPGADTQYF. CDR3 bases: TGTGCCAGTGGACTAGCGGGGCCGGGGGCAGATACGCAGTATTTT.

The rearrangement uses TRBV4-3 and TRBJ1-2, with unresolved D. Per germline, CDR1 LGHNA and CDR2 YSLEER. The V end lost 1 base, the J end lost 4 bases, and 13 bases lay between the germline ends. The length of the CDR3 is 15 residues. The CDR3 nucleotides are TGCGCCAGCAGCCAAGTCTTGGAGAGTTTCTATGGCTACACCTTC. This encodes CASSQVLESFYGYTF.

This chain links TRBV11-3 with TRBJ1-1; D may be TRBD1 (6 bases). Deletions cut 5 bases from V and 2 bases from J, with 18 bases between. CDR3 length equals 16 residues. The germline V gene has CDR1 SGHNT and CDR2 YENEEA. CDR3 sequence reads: CASSQNYRVTNTEAFF. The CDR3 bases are TGTGCCAGCAGCCAAAACTACAGGGTAACTAACACTGAAGCTTTCTTT.

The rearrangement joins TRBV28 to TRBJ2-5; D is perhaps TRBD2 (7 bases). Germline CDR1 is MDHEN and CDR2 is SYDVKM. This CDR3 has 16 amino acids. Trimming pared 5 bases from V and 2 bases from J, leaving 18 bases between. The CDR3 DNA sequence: TGTGCCAGCAGTCCCTCGGGGGGCCCGGGTCAAGAGACCCAGTACTTC. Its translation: CASSPSGGPGQETQYF.

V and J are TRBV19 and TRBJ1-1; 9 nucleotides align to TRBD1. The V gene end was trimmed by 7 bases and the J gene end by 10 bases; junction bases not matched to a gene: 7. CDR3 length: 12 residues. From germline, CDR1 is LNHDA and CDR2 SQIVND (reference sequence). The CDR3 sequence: CASTLGTGPAFF. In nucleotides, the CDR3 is TGTGCCAGTACCCTAGGGACAGGGCCAGCTTTCTTT.

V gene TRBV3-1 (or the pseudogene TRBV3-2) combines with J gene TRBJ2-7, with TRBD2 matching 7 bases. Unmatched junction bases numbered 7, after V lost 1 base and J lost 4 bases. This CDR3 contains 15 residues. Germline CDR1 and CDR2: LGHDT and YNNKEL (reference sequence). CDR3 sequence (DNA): TGTGCCAGCAGCCAAGCCTTGCGGGAGAGGTACGAGCAGTACTTC. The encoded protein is CASSQALRERYEQYF.

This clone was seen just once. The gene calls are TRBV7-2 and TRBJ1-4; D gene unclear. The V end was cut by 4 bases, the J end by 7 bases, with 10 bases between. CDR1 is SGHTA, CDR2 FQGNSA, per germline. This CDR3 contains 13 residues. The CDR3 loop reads CASSSRVAEKLFF. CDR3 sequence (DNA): TGTGCCAGCAGCTCCCGCGTAGCTGAAAAACTGTTTTTT.

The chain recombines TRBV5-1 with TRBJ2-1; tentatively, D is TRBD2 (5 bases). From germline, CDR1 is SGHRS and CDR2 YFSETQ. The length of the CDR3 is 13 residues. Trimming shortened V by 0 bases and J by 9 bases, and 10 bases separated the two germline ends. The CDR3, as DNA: TGCGCCAGCAGCTTGGACGACTACCCTGAGCAGTTCTTC. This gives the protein CASSLDDYPEQFF.

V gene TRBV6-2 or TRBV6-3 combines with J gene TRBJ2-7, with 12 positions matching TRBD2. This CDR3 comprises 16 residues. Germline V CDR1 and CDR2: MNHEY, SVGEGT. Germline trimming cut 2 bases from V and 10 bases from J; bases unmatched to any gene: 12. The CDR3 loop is CASSYTGQTSGSGQYF. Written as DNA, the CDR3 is TGTGCCAGCAGTTACACCGGCCAGACTAGCGGGAGCGGACAGTACTTC.

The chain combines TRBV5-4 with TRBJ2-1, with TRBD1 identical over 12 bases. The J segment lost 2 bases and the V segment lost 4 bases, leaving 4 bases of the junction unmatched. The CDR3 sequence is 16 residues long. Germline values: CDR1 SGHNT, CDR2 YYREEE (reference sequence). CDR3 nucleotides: TGTGCCAGCAGCGACGGGACAGGGGGCCCCTACAATGAGCAGTTCTTC. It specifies CASSDGTGGPYNEQFF.

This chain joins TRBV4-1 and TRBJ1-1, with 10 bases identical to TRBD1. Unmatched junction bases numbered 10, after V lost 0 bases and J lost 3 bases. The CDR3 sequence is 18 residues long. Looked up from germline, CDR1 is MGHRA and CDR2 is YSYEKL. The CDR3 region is CASSQDWTGGGLDTEAFF. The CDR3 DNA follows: TGCGCCAGCAGCCAAGATTGGACAGGGGGGGGACTTGACACTGAAGCTTTCTTT.